One sample yielded the 19 T cell receptor beta chains listed below, sequenced in a study of molecular identifiers for immune sequencing clone quantification. TCRdb re-derived calls from the PCR reads in MiXCR, one entry per CDR3 protein. This sample yields nearly 650,000 distinct CDR3 sequences, of which less than 30% are seen a single time; 0.6% to 0.9% belongs to the top ten. The sample consisted of naive CD8+ T cells from blood, with Jurkat cell RNA spiked in. Documented subset: FACS-sorted CD8+CD4-CCR7+CD45RA+ naive T cells. The receptor set was obtained from a human donor in good health. Some libraries in this study had Jurkat cell RNA spiked in.

The DNA of the CDR3 is TGCGCCAGCAGCCAAGATCCCTGGACAGGGACGGGCACTGAAGCTTTCTTT. Amino acid sequence: CASSQDPWTGTGTEAFF. The chain carries TRBV4-1 and TRBJ1-1, with 8 bases aligning to TRBD1. Germline CDR1 and CDR2: MGHRA and YSYEKL. Trimming took 0 bases from V and 4 from J; bases not matched to a gene: 10. CDR3 length equals 17 residues.

This clonotype has just one count. At one boundary the junction diverges from the germline segment, which might be a read error. The gene calls are TRBV25-1 and TRBJ1-1; tentative D call: TRBD1 (5 bases). Per the germline V gene, CDR1 is MGHDK and CDR2 is SYGVNS. The CDR3 runs to 10 residues. This CDR3 reads CASSGTEASF. The CDR3 DNA follows: TGTGCCAGCAGCGGGACGGAAGCTTCCTTT.

This clonotype showed up many times. This chain joins TRBV3-1 and TRBJ1-1; 7 nucleotides line up with TRBD1. CDR3 size: 12 residues. From germline, CDR1 is LGHDT and CDR2 YNNKEL (reference sequence). V gave up 4 bases and J gave up 10 bases; unmatched junction bases: 6. The CDR3 bases are TGTGCCAGCAGCCCTACAGGGGCGGTAGCTTTCTTT. It specifies CASSPTGAVAFF.

Turning to this clonotype: A much larger clone sits a single nucleotide away, making a read error possible. This chain uses TRBV6-6 with TRBJ2-2; D gene unclear. CDR1 is MNHNY, CDR2 SVGAGI, per germline (reference sequence). The CDR3 consists of 13 residues. DNA for the CDR3: TGTGACACGACTCCAGGGAACACCGGGGAGCTGTTTTTT. Amino acids: CDTTPGNTGELFF.

This clonotype was observed a few times. CDR3 sequence: CASSYDGADVDTQYF. In DNA, the CDR3 is TGTGCCAGCAGTTACGATGGGGCGGACGTCGATACGCAGTATTTT. This chain uses TRBV6-2 or TRBV6-3 with TRBJ2-3, with TRBD1 as a possible D gene (5 bases). This CDR3 comprises 15 residues. Germline V lookup: CDR1 MNHEY, CDR2 SVGEGT. V lost 2 bases, J lost 6 bases, and 15 bases lay in between.

Of note for this clonotype: It may be a read error: a sequence one base away is much more abundant. A read error is likely, as this CDR3 ends without the conserved phenylalanine or tryptophan. The J gene is TRBJ2-7, the V gene TRBV19; either TRBD1 or TRBD2 may supply D (6 bases each). The length of the CDR3 is 16 residues. Trimming cost V 2 bases and J 0 bases, with 14 bases left between them. Per germline, CDR1 LNHDA and CDR2 SQIVND (reference sequence). CDR3 loop: CASSIKEGVSSYEQYS. The CDR3 DNA reads TGTGCCAGTAGTATAAAGGAGGGGGTGTCCTCCTACGAGCAGTACTCC.

In the case of this clonotype: The germline gene is not matched at one end of the junction; a read error may be the cause. The chain couples TRBV28 to TRBJ2-5; 9 bases line up with TRBD1. Germline CDR1 MDHEN, CDR2 SYDVKM. CDR3 length equals 16 residues. CDR3 region: CACRQSGTGYPEPQYF. The CDR3 coding sequence is TGTGCCTGCAGGCAATCCGGGACAGGGTACCCAGAGCCCCAGTACTTC.

V is TRBV4-3 and J is TRBJ2-1; a weak D match, TRBD1 (8 bases). V lost 2 bases and J 8 bases, leaving 13 bases between the germline ends. CDR1 LGHNA and CDR2 YSLEER come from the germline V gene. The CDR3 length is 14 residues. In DNA form, the CDR3 reads TGCGCCAGCAGCCAAACAACAGGGGGGGATGAGCAGTTCTTC. This gives the protein CASSQTTGGDEQFF.

The rearrangement joins TRBV10-3 to TRBJ2-7; D gene ambiguous. V shed 6 bases and J shed 5 bases, with 11 bases lying between them. This CDR3 has 12 residues. From germline, CDR1 is ENHRY and CDR2 SYGVKD. The CDR3 DNA reads TGTGCCATCAGCGGAATCCCCCACGAGCAGTACTTC. Translated, it gives CAISGIPHEQYF.

This clonotype has a count of ten or more. The rearrangement joins TRBV4-1 to TRBJ2-7, with TRBD1 matching 7 bases. This CDR3 region has 15 residues. Germline V gene sequence: CDR1 MGHRA, CDR2 YSYEKL. The V and J ends lost 1 base and 4 bases, in that order; junction bases with no gene match: 7. The CDR3 sequence: CASSQVDRESYEQYF. The DNA of the CDR3 is TGCGCCAGCAGCCAAGTCGACAGGGAGTCATACGAGCAGTACTTC.

In this sample, this clonotype turned up many times. As DNA, the CDR3 is TGTGCCAGCAGCTCCCCGACAGCCGACTCCTACGAGCAGTACTTC. Its protein product is CASSSPTADSYEQYF. This chain uses TRBV7-9 with TRBJ2-7; D possibly corresponds to TRBD1 (5 bases). The V gene's germline CDR1 is SEHNR and CDR2 FQNEAQ (reference sequence). Trimming cost V 4 bases and J 0 bases, with 13 bases left between them. The length of the CDR3 is 15 residues. Together with reference TRBV7-9 and TRBJ2-7, the CDR3 gives the full variable domain: DTGVSQNPRHKITKRGQNVTFRCDPISEHNRLYWYRQTLGQGPEFLTYFQNEAQLEKSRLLSDRFSAERPKGSFSTLEIQRTEQGDSAMYLCASSSPTADSYEQYFGPGTRLTVT.

This clonotype has only a few counts. CDR3 region: CASSSSGREETQYF. In DNA, the CDR3 is TGTGCCAGCAGCTCAAGCGGGAGGGAAGAGACCCAGTACTTC. The chain carries TRBV13 and TRBJ2-5, with TRBD2 matching over 10 bases. Germline V gives CDR1 PRHDT, CDR2 FYEKMQ (reference sequence). The CDR3 is made up of 14 amino acids. V trimming: 4 bases; J trimming: 3 bases; junction bases outside the gene matches: 2.

This clonotype was detected only a few times. The CDR3 is CASSRSSGGTNEQFF. Written as DNA, the CDR3 is TGTGCCAGCAGTCGCTCTTCGGGGGGCACAAATGAGCAGTTCTTC. V is TRBV27 and J is TRBJ2-1; maybe TRBD2 (7 bases). The CDR3 is 15 residues long. Germline V CDR1 and CDR2: MNHEY, SMNVEV (reference sequence). V lost 5 bases to trimming and J lost 7 bases, with 18 bases between them.

There are a few counts of this clonotype. J is TRBJ2-3 and V is TRBV9, with a weak D call TRBD1 (6 bases). CDR1 is SGDLS, CDR2 YYNGEE, per germline. Deletions cut 0 bases from V and 6 bases from J, with 14 bases between. The CDR3 has 15 residues. This chain's CDR3 is CASSVAQGPSDTQYF. CDR3 in DNA: TGTGCCAGCAGCGTAGCCCAGGGGCCGAGTGATACGCAGTATTTT.

In regard to this clonotype: Being one base from a much bigger clone, this may be a read error. The chain links TRBV5-3 to TRBJ2-4; 8 bases are shared with TRBD1. TRBV5-3 carries the ORF label, with uncertain function. This CDR3 contains 15 residues. CDR3 residues: CASSFSTGGPGAQYF. Here the CDR3 DNA reads TGTGCCAGCAGCTTCTCCACAGGGGGGCCGGGAGCGCAGTACTTC.

The chain employs TRBV30 and TRBJ1-1; D gene uncertain. V gave up 0 bases and J gave up 1 base, with 18 bases separating them. Germline lookup yields CDR1 GTSNPN and CDR2 SVGIG (reference sequence). The CDR3 sequence is 17 residues long. The DNA for the CDR3 is TGTGCCTGGAGTGTAAATTCGAGGAAATTCCAGAACACTGAAGCTTTCTTT. Residues: CAWSVNSRKFQNTEAFF.

This clonotype was recorded many times. This chain connects TRBV14 to TRBJ1-2; D unresolved. Germline CDR1 and CDR2: SGHDN and FVKESK. The V end was cut by 1 base, the J end by 3 bases, with 12 bases between. CDR3 length equals 15 residues. The CDR3 loop is CASSQGSVEYYGYTF. The DNA of the CDR3 is TGTGCCAGCAGCCAAGGTTCGGTGGAATACTATGGCTACACCTTC. Using reference TRBV14 and TRBJ1-2 for the parts outside the CDR3, the full variable domain is EAGVTQFPSHSVIEKGQTVTLRCDPISGHDNLYWYRRVMGKEIKFLLHFVKESKQDESGMPNNRFLAERTGGTYSTLKVQPAELEDSGVYFCASSQGSVEYYGYTFGSGTRLTVV.

This clonotype appeared a few times. The CDR3 does not end in the conserved phenylalanine or tryptophan, so this is likely a read error. The chain employs TRBV27 and TRBJ2-7, with 8 nucleotides matching TRBD1. This CDR3 comprises 13 residues. V lost 2 bases, J lost 3 bases, and 0 bases stayed unmatched. CDR1 MNHEY and CDR2 SMNVEV come from the germline V gene (reference sequence). CDR3 DNA sequence: TGTGCCAGCAGTTTAACAGGGGGCTACGAGCAGTACCTC. This sequence encodes CASSLTGGYEQYL.

In the case of this clonotype: One base away lies a much larger clone, so this may be a sequencing read error. The rearrangement uses TRBV24-1 and TRBJ2-3; 13 bases map to TRBD2. The germline V gene has CDR1 KGHDR and CDR2 SFDVKD. This CDR3 has 18 amino acids. The CDR3 bases are TGTGCCACCGGTGATTTCGCCCTCGGACTAGCGGGAGTAGATACGCAGTATTTT. Protein: CATGDFALGLAGVDTQYF.